In its sample, the clone carrying this T cell receptor beta chain was seen a few times. Its antigen is unknown. V was clipped by 5 bases and J by 0 bases; unmatched bases: 5. The germline V gene encodes CDR1 SGHTA and CDR2 FQGNSA. CDR3 length: 15 amino acids. The isolated RNA, all of it, was reverse transcribed, so expressed TCRB transcripts were what got sequenced. Sequencing used immunoSEQ multiplex PCR; TCRdb keeps in-frame clones, though not all of them. The sample lists some 45,000 clones; roughly 68% were seen once. This record belongs to a study of beta chain features in type 1 diabetes. General study findings and limits: When Type 1 diabetes patients were examined, their TCRB CDR3s proved moderately but significantly shorter in all four CD4+ subsets.

This rearrangement joins TRBV7-2 to TRBJ1-2; 8 nucleotides agree with TRBD1. The receptor was isolated from a woman aged 18-30 years with type 1 diabetes. Sequencing used Tregs from blood. CDR3 coding DNA: TGTGCCAGCAGCCTATCGGGACAGGCTAACTATGGCTACACCTTC. Residues: CASSLSGQANYGYTF.